The next 17 T cell receptor beta chains were all read from a single sample in a study of technical replicates of blood from a handful of donors. Sequenced by immunoSEQ multiplex PCR; TCRdb stores in-frame clones only, minus some. The table has around 80,000 clones, 95% to 98% seen once. The sequencing sample was made of T cells isolated from PBMCs. The source of these receptors is a human donor in good health.

The chain has TRBV30 and TRBJ1-4; D gene ambiguous. V lost 4 bases and J lost 0, with 6 bases in between. The CDR3 loop spans 13 amino acids. In germline, CDR1 is GTSNPN, CDR2 SVGIG (reference sequence). The CDR3 bases are TGTGCCTGGATGGCCGCAACTAATGAAAAACTGTTTTTT. Its protein product is CAWMAATNEKLFF. Supplemented by reference TRBV30 and TRBJ1-4, the full variable domain reads SQTIHQWPATLVQPVGSPLSLECTVEGTSNPNLYWYRQAAGRGLQLLFYSVGIGQISSEVPQNLSASRPQDRQFILSSKKLLLSDSGFYLCAWMAATNEKLFFGSGTQLSVL.

Only one count was recorded for this clone. The chain recombines TRBV5-4 with TRBJ1-1; D gene unclear. The germline CDR1 and CDR2 sequences are SGHNT and YYREEE (reference sequence). V was clipped by 7 bases and J by 0 bases, with 10 bases between them. CDR3 size: 13 residues. The CDR3 coding sequence is TGTGCCAGCCACGACACCATGAACACTGAAGCTTTCTTT. Its protein product is CASHDTMNTEAFF.

The V and J genes are TRBV29-1 and TRBJ2-5; 9 bases map to TRBD1. V gave up 7 bases and J gave up 7 bases; unmatched junction bases: 7. The CDR3 is made up of 12 amino acids. Germline V gives CDR1 SQVTM, CDR2 ANQGSEA. The chain's CDR3 is CSDGQGLGTQYF. The CDR3 region has the DNA TGCAGCGATGGACAGGGGCTGGGGACCCAGTACTTC.

The CDR3 here is CASSPDIIEGETQYF. The DNA of the CDR3 is TGTGCCAGCAGTCCGGACATCATCGAAGGAGAGACCCAGTACTTC. This sequence joins TRBV11-3 and TRBJ2-5; the D gene is possibly TRBD1 (5 bases). The CDR3 spans 15 residues. Trimming left V 6 bases short and J 4 bases short, with 18 bases between. Germline V gives CDR1 SGHNT, CDR2 YENEEA.

This sequence joins TRBV11-3 and TRBJ2-2; tentatively, D is TRBD1 (5 bases). Germline values: CDR1 SGHNT, CDR2 YENEEA. V lost 6 bases and J 4 bases, leaving 18 bases between the germline ends. There are 16 residues in the CDR3. The CDR3 nucleotides are TGTGCCAGCAGTGGGATGAAGGGGCTCGGCACCGGGGAGCTGTTTTTT. Residues: CASSGMKGLGTGELFF.

V usage is TRBV9 and J usage is TRBJ2-7; TRBD1 aligns across 7 bases. V trimming: 3 bases; J trimming: 0 bases; junction bases outside the gene matches: 12. CDR3 size: 17 residues. Germline loops: CDR1 SGDLS, CDR2 YYNGEE. Here the CDR3 DNA reads TGTGCCAGCAGCGCGTCAGGGGGTTGGGGGTTCTCCTACGAGCAGTACTTC. Residues: CASSASGGWGFSYEQYF. Complete variable domain (other parts from reference TRBV9 and TRBJ2-7): DSGVTQTPKHLITATGQRVTLRCSPRSGDLSVYWYQQSLDQGLQFLIQYYNGEERAKGNILERFSAQQFPDLHSELNLSSLELGDSALYFCASSASGGWGFSYEQYFGPGTRLTVT.

V is TRBV28 and J is TRBJ2-7; 8 nucleotides match TRBD2. J was trimmed by 4 bases and V by 2 bases; bases with no gene match: 1. This CDR3 has 13 amino acids. Per germline, CDR1 MDHEN and CDR2 SYDVKM. CDR3 nucleotide sequence: TGTGCCAGCAGTTTACCGGGGGGGTACGAGCAGTACTTC. This translates into CASSLPGGYEQYF.

The V and J genes are TRBV18 and TRBJ1-1, with D possibly matching TRBD1 (5 bases). The CDR3 is made up of 16 amino acids. V lost 0 bases to trimming and J lost 4 bases, with 15 bases between them. CDR1 is KGHSH and CDR2 is LQKENI in the germline V gene. CDR3 nucleotides: TGTGCCAGCTCACCACCCCCCCACGGGGGGGGCACTGAAGCTTTCTTT. Protein: CASSPPPHGGGTEAFF.

As concerns this clone: Other DNA sequences within the sample encode an identical CDR3. The chain recombines TRBV9 with TRBJ1-1; the match to TRBD1 covers 8 bases. The germline CDR1 and CDR2 sequences are SGDLS and YYNGEE. CDR3 length: 13 amino acids. V dropped 2 bases and J dropped 4; count of bases not matched to a gene: 1. The CDR3 loop reads CASSVGQGTEAFF. As DNA, the CDR3 is TGTGCCAGCAGCGTCGGACAGGGCACTGAAGCTTTCTTT.

This sequence joins TRBV4-1 and TRBJ1-5; D unresolved. The germline gives CDR1 MGHRA, CDR2 YSYEKL. CDR3 length: 17 amino acids. Trimming took 0 bases from V and 4 from J, leaving 16 bases between them. Here the CDR3 DNA reads TGCGCCAGCAGCCAAGAGGGGAGCGGGCTAGGAAATCAGCCCCAGCATTTT. This sequence encodes CASSQEGSGLGNQPQHF.

The CDR3 here is CASTMTGTKIYSNQPQHF. The CDR3 DNA sequence: TGCGCCAGCACCATGACAGGGACGAAGATATATAGCAATCAGCCCCAGCATTTT. The rearrangement uses TRBV10-1 and TRBJ1-5; the match to TRBD1 covers 7 bases. V was clipped by 7 bases and J by 0 bases; unmatched bases: 15. Germline V CDR1 and CDR2: WNHNN, SYGVQD (reference sequence). The CDR3 spans 18 residues.

In DNA form, the CDR3 reads TGTGCCACGCTAGCGGGAGGGAGCTCCTACAATGAGCAGTTCTTC. Residues: CATLAGGSSYNEQFF. The chain combines TRBV19 with TRBJ2-1, with 12 positions matching TRBD2. The trim removed 10 bases at V and 0 bases at J, leaving 4 bases unmatched. The CDR3 is 15 residues long. Germline CDR1 and CDR2: LNHDA and SQIVND (reference sequence).

In this sample, this clone turned up once. The rearrangement uses TRBV4-2 and TRBJ2-2; TRBD2 agrees at 10 bases. V lost 1 base and J lost 4; bases outside the gene matches: 9. Germline V gene data show CDR1 as LGHNA and CDR2 as YNFKEQ. The CDR3 is 18 residues long. This CDR3 reads CASSQVAGGRRVTGELFF. The CDR3 bases are TGTGCCAGCAGCCAAGTAGCGGGAGGTCGTCGTGTCACCGGGGAGCTGTTTTTT.

The V gene is TRBV21-1, the J gene TRBJ2-4; the table's D call of TRBD1 was not tested on the DNA. TRBV21-1 is reported as a pseudogene. This CDR3 has 16 amino acids. Written as DNA, the CDR3 is TGTGCCAGCAGCAAAAGGACAAGGCTAGCCAAAAACATTCAGTACTTC. Translation: CASSKRTRLAKNIQYF.

The J gene is TRBJ2-3, the V gene TRBV13; 8 bases match TRBD2. Germline CDR1 PRHDT, CDR2 FYEKMQ (reference sequence). There are 16 residues in the CDR3. J was trimmed by 2 bases and V by 7 bases; bases with no gene match: 11. In nucleotides, the CDR3 is TGTGCCAGCAACCGACCTACTAGCGGTGACACAGATACGCAGTATTTT. Translation gives CASNRPTSGDTDTQYF. Drawing the rest from reference TRBV13 and TRBJ2-3, the complete variable domain is AAGVIQSPRHLIKEKRETATLKCYPIPRHDTVYWYQQGPGQDPQFLISFYEKMQSDKGSIPDRFSAQQFSDYHSELNMSSLELGDSALYFCASNRPTSGDTDTQYFGPGTRLTVL.

The rearrangement uses TRBV6-5 and TRBJ2-5; 7 nucleotides line up with TRBD1. CDR1 is MNHEY, CDR2 SVGAGI, per germline. V was pared by 7 bases and J by 5 bases, with 13 bases of the junction left unmatched. The CDR3 covers 15 residues. The CDR3 here is CASIPSRGSGETQYF. The CDR3 region has the DNA TGTGCCAGCATTCCCTCCAGGGGGTCAGGGGAGACCCAGTACTTC.

The chain has TRBV4-1 and TRBJ2-7; D not certain. Trimming stripped 1 base from V and 6 bases from J, with 10 bases between. The CDR3 has 13 amino acids. Germline V gene data show CDR1 as MGHRA and CDR2 as YSYEKL. The chain's CDR3 is CASSQVAASEQYF. In nucleotides, the CDR3 is TGCGCCAGCAGCCAAGTGGCGGCCTCCGAGCAGTACTTC.